The TCR beta chain described here comes from a study of cytomegalovirus exposure and HLA in healthy donors. Researchers ran the PCR with 60 Vbeta and 13 Jbeta primers. The assay was immunoSEQ multiplex PCR, and TCRdb's table has in-frame clones only and misses some. Counted here are 200,000 or so clones, more than 75% occurring once; the ten biggest clones make up around 2.5%. The receptor's source is a woman aged 45 to 65 in good health and CMV-seropositive. The specimen was PBMCs.

CDR3 sequence reads: CATSSRSNTEAFF. For the CDR3, the DNA is TGTGCCACCAGCTCCAGGTCGAACACTGAAGCTTTCTTT. V and J are TRBV15 and TRBJ1-1; the D is unclear. This CDR3 is built from 13 residues. Germline-derived CDR1 and CDR2 are LNHNV and YYDKDF (reference sequence). The V and J ends lost 5 bases and 1 base respectively, with 8 bases between them.